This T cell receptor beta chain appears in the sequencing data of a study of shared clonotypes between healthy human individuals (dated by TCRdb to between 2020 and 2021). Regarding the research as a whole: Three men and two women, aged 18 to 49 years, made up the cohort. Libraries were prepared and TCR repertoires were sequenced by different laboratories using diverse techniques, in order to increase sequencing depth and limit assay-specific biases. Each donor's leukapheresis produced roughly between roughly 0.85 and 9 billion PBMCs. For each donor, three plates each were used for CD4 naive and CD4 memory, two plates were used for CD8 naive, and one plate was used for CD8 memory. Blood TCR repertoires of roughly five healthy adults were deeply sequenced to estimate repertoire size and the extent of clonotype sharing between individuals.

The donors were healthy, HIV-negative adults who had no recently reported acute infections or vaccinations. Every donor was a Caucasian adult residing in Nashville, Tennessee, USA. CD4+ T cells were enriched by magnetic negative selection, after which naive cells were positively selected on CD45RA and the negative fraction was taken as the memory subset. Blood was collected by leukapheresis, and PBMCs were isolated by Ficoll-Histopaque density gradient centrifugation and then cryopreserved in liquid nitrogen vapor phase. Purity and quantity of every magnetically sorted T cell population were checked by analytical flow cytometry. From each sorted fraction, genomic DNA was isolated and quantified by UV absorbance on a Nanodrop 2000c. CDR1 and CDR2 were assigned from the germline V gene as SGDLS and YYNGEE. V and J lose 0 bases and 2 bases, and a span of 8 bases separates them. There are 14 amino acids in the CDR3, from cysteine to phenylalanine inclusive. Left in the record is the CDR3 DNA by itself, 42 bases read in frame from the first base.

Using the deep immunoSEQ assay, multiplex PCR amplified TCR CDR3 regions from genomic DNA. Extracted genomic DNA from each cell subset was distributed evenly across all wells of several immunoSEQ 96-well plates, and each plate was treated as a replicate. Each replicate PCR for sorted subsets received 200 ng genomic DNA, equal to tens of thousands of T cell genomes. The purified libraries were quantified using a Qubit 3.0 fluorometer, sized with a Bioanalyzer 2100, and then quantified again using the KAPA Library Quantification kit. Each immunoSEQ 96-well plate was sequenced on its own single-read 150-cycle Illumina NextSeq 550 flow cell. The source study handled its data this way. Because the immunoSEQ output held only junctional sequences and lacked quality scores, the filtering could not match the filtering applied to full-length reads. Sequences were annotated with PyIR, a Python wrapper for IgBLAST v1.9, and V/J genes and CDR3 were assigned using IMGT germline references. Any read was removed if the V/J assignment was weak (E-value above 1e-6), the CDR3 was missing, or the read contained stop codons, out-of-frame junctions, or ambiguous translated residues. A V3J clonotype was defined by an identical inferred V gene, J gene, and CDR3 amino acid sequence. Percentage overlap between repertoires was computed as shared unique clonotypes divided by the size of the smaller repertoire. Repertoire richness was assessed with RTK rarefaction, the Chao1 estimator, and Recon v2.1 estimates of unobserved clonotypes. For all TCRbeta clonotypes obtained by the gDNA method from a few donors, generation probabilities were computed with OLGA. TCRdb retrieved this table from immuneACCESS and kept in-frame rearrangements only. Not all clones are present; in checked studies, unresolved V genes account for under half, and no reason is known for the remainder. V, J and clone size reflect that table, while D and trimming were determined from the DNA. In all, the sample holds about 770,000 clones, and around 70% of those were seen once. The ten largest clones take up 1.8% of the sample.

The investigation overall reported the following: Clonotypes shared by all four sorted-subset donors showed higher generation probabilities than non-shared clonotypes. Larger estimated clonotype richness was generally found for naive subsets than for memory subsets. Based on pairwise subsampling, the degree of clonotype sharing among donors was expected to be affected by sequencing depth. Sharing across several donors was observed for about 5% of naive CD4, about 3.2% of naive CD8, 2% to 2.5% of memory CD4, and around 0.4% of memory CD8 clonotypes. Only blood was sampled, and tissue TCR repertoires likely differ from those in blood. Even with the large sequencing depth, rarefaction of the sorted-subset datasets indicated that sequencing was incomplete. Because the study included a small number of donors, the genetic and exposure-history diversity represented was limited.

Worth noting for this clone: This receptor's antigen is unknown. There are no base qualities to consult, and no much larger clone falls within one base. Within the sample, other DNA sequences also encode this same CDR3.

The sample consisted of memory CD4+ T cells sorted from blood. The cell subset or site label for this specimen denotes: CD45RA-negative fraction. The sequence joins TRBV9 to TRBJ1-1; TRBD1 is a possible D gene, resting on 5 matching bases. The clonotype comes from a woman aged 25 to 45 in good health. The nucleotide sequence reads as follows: TGTGCCAGCAGCGTAGATAGGGGTAACACTGAAGCTTTCTTT. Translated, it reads CASSVDRGNTEAFF.